The clone carrying this T cell receptor (beta chain) appeared a few times. Its target is unknown. TCRdb analysed the 5' RACE reads with MiXCR anew, one entry per CDR3 protein. The repertoire holds 400,000 to 550,000 distinct CDR3 sequences, with more than 13% as singletons. The sample originates from a study of identical twins. Study-level findings and limits: There is a chance that invariant MAIT and iNKT cells partially muddied zero-insertion analyses.

These data are also associated with another study on yellow fever vaccine responses in identical twins.

The sequenced sample consisted of CD4+ T cells sorted from blood. The receptor comes from a woman aged 18-29 years in good health.

The CDR3 nucleotides read TGCGCCAGCAGCGAGGGCGGATACACAGATACGCAGTATTTT. Its protein product is CASSEGGYTDTQYF. The chain employs TRBV5-1 and TRBJ2-3, with D possibly TRBD2 on 5 matching bases. Germline V gene data show CDR1 as SGHRS and CDR2 as YFSETQ. The CDR3 runs to 14 residues. V lost 4 bases, J lost 2 bases, and 11 bases lay in between.